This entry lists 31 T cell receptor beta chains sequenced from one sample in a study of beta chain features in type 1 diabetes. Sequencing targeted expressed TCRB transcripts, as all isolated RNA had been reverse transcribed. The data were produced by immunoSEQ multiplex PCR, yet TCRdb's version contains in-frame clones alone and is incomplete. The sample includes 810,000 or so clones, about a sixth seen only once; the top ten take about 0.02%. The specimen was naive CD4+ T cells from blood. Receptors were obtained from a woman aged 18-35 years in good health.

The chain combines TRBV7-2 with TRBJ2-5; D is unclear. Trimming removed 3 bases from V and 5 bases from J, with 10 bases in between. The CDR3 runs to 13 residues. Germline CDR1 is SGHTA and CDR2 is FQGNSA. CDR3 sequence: CASSFTAWETQYF. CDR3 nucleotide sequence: TGTGCCAGCAGCTTTACGGCCTGGGAGACCCAGTACTTC.

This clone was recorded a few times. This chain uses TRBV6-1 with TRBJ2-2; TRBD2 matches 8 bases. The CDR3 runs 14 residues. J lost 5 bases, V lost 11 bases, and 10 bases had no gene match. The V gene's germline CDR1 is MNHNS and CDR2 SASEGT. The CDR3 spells CAAGGTWETGELFF. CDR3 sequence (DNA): TGTGCCGCGGGGGGCACTTGGGAGACCGGGGAGCTGTTTTTT.

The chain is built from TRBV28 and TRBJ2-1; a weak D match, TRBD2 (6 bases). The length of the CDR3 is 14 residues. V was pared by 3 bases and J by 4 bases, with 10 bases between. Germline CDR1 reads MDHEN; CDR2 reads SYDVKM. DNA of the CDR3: TGTGCCAGCAGTTTGGCTAGCGATTACAATGAGCAGTTCTTC. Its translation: CASSLASDYNEQFF.

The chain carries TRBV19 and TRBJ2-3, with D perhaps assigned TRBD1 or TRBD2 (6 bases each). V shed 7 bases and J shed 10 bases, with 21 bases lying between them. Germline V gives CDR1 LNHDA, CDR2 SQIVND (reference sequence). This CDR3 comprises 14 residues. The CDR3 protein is CASNDRRARSSQYF. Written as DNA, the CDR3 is TGTGCCAGTAACGACAGGAGGGCTAGATCATCGCAGTATTTT.

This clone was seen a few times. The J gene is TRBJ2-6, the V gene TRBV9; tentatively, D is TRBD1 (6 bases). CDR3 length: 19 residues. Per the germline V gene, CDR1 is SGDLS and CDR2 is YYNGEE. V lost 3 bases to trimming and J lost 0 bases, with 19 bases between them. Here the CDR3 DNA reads TGTGCCAGCAGCGACCCTACTAGGGACACTAGCTCTGGGGCCAACGTCCTGACTTTC. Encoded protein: CASSDPTRDTSSGANVLTF.

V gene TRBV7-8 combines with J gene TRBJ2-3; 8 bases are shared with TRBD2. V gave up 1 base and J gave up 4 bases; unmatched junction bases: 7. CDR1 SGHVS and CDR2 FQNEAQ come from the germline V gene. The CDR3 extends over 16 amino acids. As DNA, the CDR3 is TGTGCCAGCAGCTTAGAGCGGGAGATCCCCCCAGATACGCAGTATTTT. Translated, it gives CASSLEREIPPDTQYF.

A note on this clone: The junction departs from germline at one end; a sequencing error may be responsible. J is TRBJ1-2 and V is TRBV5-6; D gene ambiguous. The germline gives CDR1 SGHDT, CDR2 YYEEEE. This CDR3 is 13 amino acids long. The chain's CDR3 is CTSRGGLNYGYTF. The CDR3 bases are TGTACCAGCCGAGGCGGGCTCAACTATGGCTACACCTTC.

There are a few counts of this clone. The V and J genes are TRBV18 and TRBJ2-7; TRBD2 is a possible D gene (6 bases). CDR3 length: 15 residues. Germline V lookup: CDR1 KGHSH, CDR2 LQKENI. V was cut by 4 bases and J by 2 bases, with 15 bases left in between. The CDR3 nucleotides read TGTGCCAGCTCACGAGCTTTGGGACTTACCTACGAGCAGTACTTC. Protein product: CASSRALGLTYEQYF.

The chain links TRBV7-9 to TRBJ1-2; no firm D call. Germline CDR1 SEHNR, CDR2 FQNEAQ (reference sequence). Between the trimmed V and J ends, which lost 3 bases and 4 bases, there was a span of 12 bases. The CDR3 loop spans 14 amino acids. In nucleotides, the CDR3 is TGTGCCAGCAGCTTCGGGCTCCTGTTCTATGGCTACACCTTC. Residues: CASSFGLLFYGYTF.

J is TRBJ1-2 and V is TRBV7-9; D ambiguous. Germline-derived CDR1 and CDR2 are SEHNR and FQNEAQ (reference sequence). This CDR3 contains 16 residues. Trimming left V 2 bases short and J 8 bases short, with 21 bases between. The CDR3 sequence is CASSLYPLRPREGYTF. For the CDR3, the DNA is TGTGCCAGCAGCTTATATCCGCTACGACCGCGTGAAGGCTACACCTTC.

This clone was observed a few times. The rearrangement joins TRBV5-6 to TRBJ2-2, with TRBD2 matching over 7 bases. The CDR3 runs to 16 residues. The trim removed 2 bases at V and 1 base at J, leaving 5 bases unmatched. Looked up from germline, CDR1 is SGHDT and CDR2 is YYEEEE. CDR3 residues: CASSFSGLGNTGELFF. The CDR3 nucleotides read TGTGCCAGCAGCTTTTCCGGACTAGGGAACACCGGGGAGCTGTTTTTT.

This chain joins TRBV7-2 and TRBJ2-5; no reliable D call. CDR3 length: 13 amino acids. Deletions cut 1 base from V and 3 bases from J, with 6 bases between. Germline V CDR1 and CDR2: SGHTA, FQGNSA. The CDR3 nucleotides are TGTGCCAGCAGCTTAGTTTCGGAAGAGACCCAGTACTTC. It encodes CASSLVSEETQYF.

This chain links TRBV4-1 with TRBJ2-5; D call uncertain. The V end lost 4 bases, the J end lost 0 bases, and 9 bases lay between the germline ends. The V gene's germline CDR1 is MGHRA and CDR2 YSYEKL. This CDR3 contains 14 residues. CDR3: CASSRMRNQETQYF. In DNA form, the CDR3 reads TGCGCCAGCAGCCGCATGCGGAACCAAGAGACCCAGTACTTC.

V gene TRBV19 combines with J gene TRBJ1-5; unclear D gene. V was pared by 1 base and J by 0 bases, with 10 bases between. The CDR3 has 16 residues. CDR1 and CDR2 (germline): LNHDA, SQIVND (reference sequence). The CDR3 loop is CASSIVPDYSNQPQHF. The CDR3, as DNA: TGTGCCAGTAGTATAGTGCCAGACTATAGCAATCAGCCCCAGCATTTT.

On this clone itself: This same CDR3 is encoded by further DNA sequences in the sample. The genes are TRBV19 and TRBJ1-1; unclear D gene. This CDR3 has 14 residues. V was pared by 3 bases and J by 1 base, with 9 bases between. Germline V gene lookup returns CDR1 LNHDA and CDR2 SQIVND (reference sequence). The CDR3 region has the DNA TGTGCCAGTAGTATCGGTCAGCCGAACACTGAAGCTTTCTTT. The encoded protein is CASSIGQPNTEAFF.

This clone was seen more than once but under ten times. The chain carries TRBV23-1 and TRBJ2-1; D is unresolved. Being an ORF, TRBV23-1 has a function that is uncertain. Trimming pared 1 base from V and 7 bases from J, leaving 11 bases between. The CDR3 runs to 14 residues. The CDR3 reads CASSQYILTNEQFF. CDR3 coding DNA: TGCGCCAGCAGTCAATATATCCTTACTAATGAGCAGTTCTTC.

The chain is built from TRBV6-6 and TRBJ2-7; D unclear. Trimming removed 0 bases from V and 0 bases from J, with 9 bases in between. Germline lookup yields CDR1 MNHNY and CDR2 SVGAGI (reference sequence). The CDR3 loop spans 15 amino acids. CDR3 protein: CASSYSGSSSYEQYF. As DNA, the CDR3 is TGTGCCAGCAGTTACTCGGGTTCTAGCTCCTACGAGCAGTACTTC.

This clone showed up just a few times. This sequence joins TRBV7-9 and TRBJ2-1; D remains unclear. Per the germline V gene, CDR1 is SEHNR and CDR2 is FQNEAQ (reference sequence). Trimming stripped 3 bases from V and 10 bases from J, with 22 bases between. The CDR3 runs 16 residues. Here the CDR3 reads CASSLGWTSDNVEQFF. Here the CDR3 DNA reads TGTGCCAGCAGCTTGGGCTGGACCTCAGATAATGTGGAGCAGTTCTTC.

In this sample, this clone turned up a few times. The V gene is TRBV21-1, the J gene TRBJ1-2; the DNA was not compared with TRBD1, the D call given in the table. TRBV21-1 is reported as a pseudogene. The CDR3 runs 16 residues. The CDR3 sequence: CAFPRGQGLANYGYTF. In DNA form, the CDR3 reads TGTGCCTTCCCTCGCGGACAGGGGTTGGCGAACTATGGCTACACCTTC.

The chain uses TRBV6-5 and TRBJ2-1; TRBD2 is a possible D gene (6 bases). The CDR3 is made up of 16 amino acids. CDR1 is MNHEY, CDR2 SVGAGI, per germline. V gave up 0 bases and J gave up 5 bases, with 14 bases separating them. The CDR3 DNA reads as TGTGCCAGCAGTTACTCGTACGGGACTTCTGACAATGAGCAGTTCTTC. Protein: CASSYSYGTSDNEQFF.

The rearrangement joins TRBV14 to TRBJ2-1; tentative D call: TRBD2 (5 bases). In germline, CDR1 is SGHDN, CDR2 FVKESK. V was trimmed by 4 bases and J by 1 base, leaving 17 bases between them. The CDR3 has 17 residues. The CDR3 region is CASSLTLGAFSYNEQFF. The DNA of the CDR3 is TGTGCCAGCAGCCTGACACTAGGAGCCTTTTCCTACAATGAGCAGTTCTTC.

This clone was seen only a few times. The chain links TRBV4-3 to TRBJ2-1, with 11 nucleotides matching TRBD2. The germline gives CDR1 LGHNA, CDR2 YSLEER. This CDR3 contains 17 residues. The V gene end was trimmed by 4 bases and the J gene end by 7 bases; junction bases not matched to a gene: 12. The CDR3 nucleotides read TGCGCCAGCAGCCGGGCTCGTACTAGCGGGAGAGGGAATGAGCAGTTCTTC. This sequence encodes CASSRARTSGRGNEQFF.

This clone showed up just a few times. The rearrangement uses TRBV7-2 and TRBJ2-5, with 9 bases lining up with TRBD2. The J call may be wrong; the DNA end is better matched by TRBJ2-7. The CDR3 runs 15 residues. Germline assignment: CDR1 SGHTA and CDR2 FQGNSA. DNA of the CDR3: TGTGCCAGCAGCTTAAGGTTAGCGGGAGTTGACGAGCAGTACTTC. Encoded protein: CASSLRLAGVDEQYF.

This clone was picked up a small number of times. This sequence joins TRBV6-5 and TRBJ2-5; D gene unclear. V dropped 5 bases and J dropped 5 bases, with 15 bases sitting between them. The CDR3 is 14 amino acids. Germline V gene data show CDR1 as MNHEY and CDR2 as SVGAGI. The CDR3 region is CASSHGPLGETQYF. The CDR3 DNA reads TGTGCCAGCAGTCACGGGCCCCTGGGGGAGACCCAGTACTTC.

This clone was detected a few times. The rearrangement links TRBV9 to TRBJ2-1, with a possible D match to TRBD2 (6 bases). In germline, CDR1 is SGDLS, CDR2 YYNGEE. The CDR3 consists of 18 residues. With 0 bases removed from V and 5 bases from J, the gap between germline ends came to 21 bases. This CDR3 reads CASSVAPSAGTGNNEQFF. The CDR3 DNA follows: TGTGCCAGCAGCGTAGCTCCCTCGGCGGGAACGGGCAACAATGAGCAGTTCTTC.

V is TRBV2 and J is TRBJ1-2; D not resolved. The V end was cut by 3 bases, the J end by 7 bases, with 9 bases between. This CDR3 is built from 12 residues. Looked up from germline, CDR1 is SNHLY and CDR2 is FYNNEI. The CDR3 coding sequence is TGTGCCAGCAGTGATTCGGGCCGTGGCTACACCTTC. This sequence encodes CASSDSGRGYTF.

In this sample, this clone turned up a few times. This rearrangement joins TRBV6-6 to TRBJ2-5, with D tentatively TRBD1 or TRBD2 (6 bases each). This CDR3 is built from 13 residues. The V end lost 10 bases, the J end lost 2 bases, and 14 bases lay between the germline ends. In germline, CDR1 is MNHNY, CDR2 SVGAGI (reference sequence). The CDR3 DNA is TGTGCCATACAGCGCGGGACACAAGAGACCCAGTACTTC. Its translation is CAIQRGTQETQYF.

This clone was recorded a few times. The CDR3 sequence: CASSPATGDGETQYF. As DNA, the CDR3 is TGTGCCAGCAGTCCGGCGACAGGGGACGGGGAGACCCAGTACTTC. This chain links TRBV28 with TRBJ2-5; TRBD1 aligns across 8 bases. The CDR3 sequence is 15 residues long. Germline assignment: CDR1 MDHEN and CDR2 SYDVKM. V lost 5 bases and J lost 5; bases outside the gene matches: 10.

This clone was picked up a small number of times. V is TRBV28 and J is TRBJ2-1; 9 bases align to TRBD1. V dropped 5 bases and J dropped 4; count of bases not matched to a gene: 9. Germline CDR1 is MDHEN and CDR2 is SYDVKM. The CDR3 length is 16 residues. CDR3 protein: CASSPGGQGGYNEQFF. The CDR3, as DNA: TGTGCCAGCAGTCCGGGGGGACAGGGTGGTTACAATGAGCAGTTCTTC.

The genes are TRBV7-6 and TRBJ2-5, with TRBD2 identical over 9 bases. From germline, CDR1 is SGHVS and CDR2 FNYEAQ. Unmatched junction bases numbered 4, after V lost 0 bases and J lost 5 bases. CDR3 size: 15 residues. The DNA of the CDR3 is TGTGCCAGCAGCTTAGCAGCGGGAGGATGGGAGACCCAGTACTTC. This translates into CASSLAAGGWETQYF.

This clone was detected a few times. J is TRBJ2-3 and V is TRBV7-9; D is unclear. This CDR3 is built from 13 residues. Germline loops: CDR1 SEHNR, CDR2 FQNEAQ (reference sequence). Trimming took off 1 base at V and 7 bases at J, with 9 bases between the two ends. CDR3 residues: CASSLEPQNTQYF. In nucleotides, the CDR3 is TGTGCCAGCAGCTTAGAACCGCAGAATACGCAGTATTTT.